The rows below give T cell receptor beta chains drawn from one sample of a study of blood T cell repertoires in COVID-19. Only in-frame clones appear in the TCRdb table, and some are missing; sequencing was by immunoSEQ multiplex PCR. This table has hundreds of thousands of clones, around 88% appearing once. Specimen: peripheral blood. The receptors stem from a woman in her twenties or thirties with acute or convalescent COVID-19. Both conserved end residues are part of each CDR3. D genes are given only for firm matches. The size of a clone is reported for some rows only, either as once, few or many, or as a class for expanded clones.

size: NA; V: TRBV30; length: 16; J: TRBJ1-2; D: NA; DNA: TGTGCCTGGAGTGTGATTAGACAGACTCATTACTATGGCTACACCTTC; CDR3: CAWSVIRQTHYYGYTF
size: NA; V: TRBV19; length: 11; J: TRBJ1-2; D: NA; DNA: TGTGCCAGTAGTGAGGCCGGGGGCTACACCTTC; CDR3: CASSEAGGYTF
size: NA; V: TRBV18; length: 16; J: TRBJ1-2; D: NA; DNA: TGTGCCAGCTCACCACCGGGAGGCCAGACTAACTATGGCTACACCTTC; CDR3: CASSPPGGQTNYGYTF
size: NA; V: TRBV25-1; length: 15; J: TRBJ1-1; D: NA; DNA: TGTGCCAGCAGTGAATTACTAGAGGGGAACACTGAAGCTTTCTTT; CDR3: CASSELLEGNTEAFF
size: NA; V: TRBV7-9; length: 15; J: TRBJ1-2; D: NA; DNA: TGTGCCAGCAGCCCGGTCGCGGGTATCGACTATGGCTACACCTTC; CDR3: CASSPVAGIDYGYTF
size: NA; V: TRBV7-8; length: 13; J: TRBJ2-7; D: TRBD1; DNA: TGTGCCAGCAGAAAGACAGGGCTTGACGAGCAGTACTTC; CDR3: CASRKTGLDEQYF
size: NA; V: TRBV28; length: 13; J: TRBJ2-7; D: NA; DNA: TGTGCCAGCCATCGACAGGAGCCCTACGAGCAGTACTTC; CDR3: CASHRQEPYEQYF
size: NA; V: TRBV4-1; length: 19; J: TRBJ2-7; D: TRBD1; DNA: TGCGCCAGCAGCCCCTACCCCCCCGGGACAGGGAGTTTTTCCTACGAGCAGTACTTC; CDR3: CASSPYPPGTGSFSYEQYF
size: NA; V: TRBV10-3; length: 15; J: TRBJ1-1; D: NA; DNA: TGTGCCATCAGTGAGTCCGGACAGATGAACACTGAAGCTTTCTTT; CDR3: CAISESGQMNTEAFF
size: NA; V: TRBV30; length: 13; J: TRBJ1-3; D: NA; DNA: TGTGCCTGGAGTTCACTCTCTGGAAACACCATATATTTT; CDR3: CAWSSLSGNTIYF
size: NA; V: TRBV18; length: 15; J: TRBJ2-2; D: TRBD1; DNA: TGTGCCAGCTCAGCCGACAGGGCTGGGTTCGGGGAGCTGTTTTTT; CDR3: CASSADRAGFGELFF
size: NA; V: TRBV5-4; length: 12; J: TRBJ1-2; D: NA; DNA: TGTGCCAGCAGCTTGGGTAGCTATGGCTACACCTTC; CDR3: CASSLGSYGYTF
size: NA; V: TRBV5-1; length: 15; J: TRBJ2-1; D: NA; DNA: TGCGCCAGCAGCTTGGCAGGGGCGAACTACAATGAGCAGTTCTTC; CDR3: CASSLAGANYNEQFF
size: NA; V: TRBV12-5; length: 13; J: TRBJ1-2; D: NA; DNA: TGTGCTAGTGGTTTGGAAGGGGTTCATGGCTACACCTTC; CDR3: CASGLEGVHGYTF
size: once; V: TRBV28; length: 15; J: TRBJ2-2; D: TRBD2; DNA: TGTGCCAGCAGCCTGAGCGGGGGGGCTTCCGGGGAGCTGTTTTTT; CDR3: CASSLSGGASGELFF
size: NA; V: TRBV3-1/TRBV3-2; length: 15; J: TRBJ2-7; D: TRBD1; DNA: TGTGCCAGCAGCCGGAAACAGGGGGGCTCCTACGAGCAGTACTTC; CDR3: CASSRKQGGSYEQYF
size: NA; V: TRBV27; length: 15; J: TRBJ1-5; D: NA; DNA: TGTGCCAGCAGTGGGGGGGGTAGGAGCAATCAGCCCCAGCATTTT; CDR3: CASSGGGRSNQPQHF
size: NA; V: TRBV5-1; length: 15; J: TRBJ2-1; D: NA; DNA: TGCGCCAGCAGCTTGGATTCCCAGAATGGCAATGAGCAGTTCTTC; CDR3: CASSLDSQNGNEQFF
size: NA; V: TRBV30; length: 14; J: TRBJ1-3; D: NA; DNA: TGTGCCTGGAGTGCCGGGAGGTCAATGAGCACCATATATTTT; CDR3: CAWSAGRSMSTIYF
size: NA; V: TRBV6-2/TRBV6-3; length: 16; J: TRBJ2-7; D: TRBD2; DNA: TGTGCCAGCAGTATATCCCCGCTAGCGGACGACTACGAGCAGTACTTC; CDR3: CASSISPLADDYEQYF
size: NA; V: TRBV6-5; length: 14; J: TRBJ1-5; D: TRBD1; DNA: TGTGCCAGCAGTTCGGGACAGTACAATCAGCCCCAGCATTTT; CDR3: CASSSGQYNQPQHF
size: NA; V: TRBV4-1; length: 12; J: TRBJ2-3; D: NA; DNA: TGCGCCAGCAGCCAAGGCGCAGATACGCAGTATTTT; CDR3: CASSQGADTQYF
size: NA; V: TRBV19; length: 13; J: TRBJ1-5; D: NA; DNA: TGTGCCAGCCAGGGGTATAGCAATCAGCCCCAGCATTTT; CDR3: CASQGYSNQPQHF
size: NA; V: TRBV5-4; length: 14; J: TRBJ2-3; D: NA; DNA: TGTGCCAGCAGCTTCCGCAGGGGCACAGATACGCAGTATTTT; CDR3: CASSFRRGTDTQYF
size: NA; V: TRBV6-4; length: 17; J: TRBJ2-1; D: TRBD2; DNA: TGTGCCAGCAGTGCCCCCTCCGTTCTAGCGGATTACAATGAGCAGTTCTTC; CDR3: CASSAPSVLADYNEQFF
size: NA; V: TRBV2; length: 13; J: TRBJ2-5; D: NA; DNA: TGTGCCAGCAGTGGGGAGGCTCAAGAGACCCAGTACTTC; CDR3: CASSGEAQETQYF
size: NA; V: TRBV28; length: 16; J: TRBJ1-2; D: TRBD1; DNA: TGTGCCAGCAGTTTATTGGGAACAGGGGGCGCCTATGGCTACACCTTC; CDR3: CASSLLGTGGAYGYTF
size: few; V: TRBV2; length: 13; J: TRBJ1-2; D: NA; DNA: TGTGCCAGCAGTGAATCAGGGGTGGGCGGCTACACCTTC; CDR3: CASSESGVGGYTF
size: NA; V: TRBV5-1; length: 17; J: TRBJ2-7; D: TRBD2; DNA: TGCGCCAGCAGCTTAACCGGTAGCGGGGGGGTTTCCTACGAGCAGTACTTC; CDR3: CASSLTGSGGVSYEQYF
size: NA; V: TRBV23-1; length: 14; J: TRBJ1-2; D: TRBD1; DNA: TGCGCCAGCAGTTGGGACAGGGGGCCGGTTGGCTACACCTTC; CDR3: CASSWDRGPVGYTF
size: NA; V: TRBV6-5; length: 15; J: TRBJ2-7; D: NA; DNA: TGTGCCAGCACTATAGACAGGAAGAAAGTCTACGAGCAGTACTTC; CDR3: CASTIDRKKVYEQYF
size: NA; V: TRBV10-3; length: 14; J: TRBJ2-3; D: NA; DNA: TGTGCCATCAGTGAGAGCCCGCACACAGATACGCAGTATTTT; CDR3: CAISESPHTDTQYF
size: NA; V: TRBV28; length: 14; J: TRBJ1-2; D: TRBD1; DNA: TGTGCCAGCAGTCCCGGGACAGCGAACTATGGCTACACCTTC; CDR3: CASSPGTANYGYTF
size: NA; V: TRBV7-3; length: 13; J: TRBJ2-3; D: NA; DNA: TGTGCCAGCAGGACCGAGACAGTAGATACGCAGTATTTT; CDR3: CASRTETVDTQYF
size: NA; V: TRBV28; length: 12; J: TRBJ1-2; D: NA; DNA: TGTGCCAGCCTCGACAGAAACTATGGCTACACCTTC; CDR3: CASLDRNYGYTF
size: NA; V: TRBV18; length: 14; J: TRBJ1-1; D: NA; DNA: TGTGCCAGCTCACTTAAGGACTCTGGCACTGAAGCTTTCTTT; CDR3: CASSLKDSGTEAFF
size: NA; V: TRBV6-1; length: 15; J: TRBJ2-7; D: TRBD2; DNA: TGTGCCAGCAGTGAAGCGGCGGGGGTGATCCACGAGCAGTACTTC; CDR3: CASSEAAGVIHEQYF
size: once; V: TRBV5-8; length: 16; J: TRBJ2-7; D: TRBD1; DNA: TGTGCCAGCAGTACCAAGTCGGGACAGGGGGCGGGTGAGCAGTACTTC; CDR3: CASSTKSGQGAGEQYF
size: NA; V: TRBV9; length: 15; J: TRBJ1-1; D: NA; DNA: TGTGCCAGCAGCGTAGACGGACACCCGAACACTGAAGCTTTCTTT; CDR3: CASSVDGHPNTEAFF
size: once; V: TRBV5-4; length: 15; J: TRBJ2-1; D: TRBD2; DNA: TGTGCCAGCAGCGGCGGACTAGGTTCCTACAATGAGCAGTTCTTC; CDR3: CASSGGLGSYNEQFF
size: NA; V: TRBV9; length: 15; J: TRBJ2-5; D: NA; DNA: TGTGCCAGCAGCGTAGCCCCCGGCAGGGGTGAGACCCAGTACTTC; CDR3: CASSVAPGRGETQYF
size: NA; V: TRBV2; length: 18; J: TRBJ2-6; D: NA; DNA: TGTGCCAGCAGTGAATTCGCAGGGGTCGGTATTGGGGCCAACGTCCTGACTTTC; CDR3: CASSEFAGVGIGANVLTF
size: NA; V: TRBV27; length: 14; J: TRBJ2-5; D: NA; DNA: TGTGCCAGCAACCAACAGGGTTTCGGGGAGACCCAGTACTTC; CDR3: CASNQQGFGETQYF
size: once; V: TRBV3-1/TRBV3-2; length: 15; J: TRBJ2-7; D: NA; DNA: TGTGCCAGCAGCCTTAAGGCCGGCGGCTCCTACGAGCAGTACTTC; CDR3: CASSLKAGGSYEQYF
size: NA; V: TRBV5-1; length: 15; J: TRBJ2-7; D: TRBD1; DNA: TGCGCCAGCAGCTCCGGACAGGGGGGTGGATACGAGCAGTACTTC; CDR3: CASSSGQGGGYEQYF
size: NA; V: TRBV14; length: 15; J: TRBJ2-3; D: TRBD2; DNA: TGTGCCAGCAGCCAGTCGACTAGCGCACCACGTGTGCAGTATTTT; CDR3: CASSQSTSAPRVQYF
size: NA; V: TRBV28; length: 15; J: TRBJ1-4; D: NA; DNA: TGTGCCAGCAGTTTAGGCGATACTATTAATGAAAAACTGTTTTTT; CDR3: CASSLGDTINEKLFF
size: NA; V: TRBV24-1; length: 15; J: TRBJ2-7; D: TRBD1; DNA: TGTGCCACCAGTGATTCGGGACAGGGGGCTTACGAGCAGTACTTC; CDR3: CATSDSGQGAYEQYF
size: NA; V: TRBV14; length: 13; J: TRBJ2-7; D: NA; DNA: TGTGCCAGCAGCCAAGGGCCCGTTTACGAGCAGTACTTC; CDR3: CASSQGPVYEQYF
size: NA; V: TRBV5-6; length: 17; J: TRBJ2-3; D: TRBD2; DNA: TGTGCCAGCAGCCCGATACGGACTAGCGGTAGGGCAGATACGCAGTATTTT; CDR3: CASSPIRTSGRADTQYF
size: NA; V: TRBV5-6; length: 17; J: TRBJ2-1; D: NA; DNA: TGTGCCAGCAGCTTGTTGGGGGGGGCGCAACCCTACAATGAGCAGTTCTTC; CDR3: CASSLLGGAQPYNEQFF
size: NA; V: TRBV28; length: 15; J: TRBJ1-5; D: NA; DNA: TGTGCCAGCAGAGGACAGATGGGGAACAATCAGCCCCAGCATTTT; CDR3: CASRGQMGNNQPQHF